These 8 T cell receptor beta chains were all obtained from the same sample, sequenced in a study of blood T cell repertoires in COVID-19. Some clones are missing from TCRdb's copy, which holds only in-frame ones; the method was immunoSEQ multiplex PCR. The data show a few hundred thousand clones, with about 87% seen just once and 10% held by the top ten. The sample taken for sequencing was peripheral blood. These TCRs come from a woman aged 70-85 years with COVID-19, enrolled during active disease.

The V call is TRBV28, the J call TRBJ1-1; D is undetermined. V was trimmed by 2 bases and J by 4 bases, leaving 11 bases between them. CDR1 and CDR2 (germline): MDHEN, SYDVKM. The CDR3 covers 14 residues. CDR3 nucleotides: TGTGCCAGCAGTTTAAAACCGGGGAGCACTGAAGCTTTCTTT. Translated, it gives CASSLKPGSTEAFF.

J is TRBJ1-1 and V is TRBV12-3 or TRBV12-4; D remains unclear. This CDR3 comprises 11 residues. V dropped 6 bases and J dropped 3 bases, with 5 bases sitting between them. CDR3 amino acids: CASSSYTEAFF. The CDR3 bases are TGTGCCAGCAGCTCCTACACTGAAGCTTTCTTT.

This chain connects TRBV19 to TRBJ2-1, with 9 bases aligning to TRBD2. Trimming took 3 bases from V and 4 from J; bases not matched to a gene: 10. This CDR3 comprises 17 residues. Germline V lookup: CDR1 LNHDA, CDR2 SQIVND (reference sequence). CDR3 sequence: CASSIRGGTSSYNEQFF. The CDR3 DNA follows: TGTGCCAGTAGTATTCGTGGGGGGACTAGCAGTTACAATGAGCAGTTCTTC.

V gene TRBV28 combines with J gene TRBJ1-2; possibly TRBD1 for D (5 bases). Germline CDR1 is MDHEN and CDR2 is SYDVKM. This CDR3 has 15 amino acids. The V gene lost 6 bases and the J gene lost 2 bases, with 16 bases spanning the gap. The CDR3 loop reads CASSTTEKINYGYTF. The DNA of the CDR3 is TGTGCCAGCAGCACGACAGAGAAAATAAACTATGGCTACACCTTC.

The genes are TRBV27 and TRBJ1-1; D is ambiguous. The CDR3 length is 14 residues. The germline V gene encodes CDR1 MNHEY and CDR2 SMNVEV (reference sequence). Trimming pared 2 bases from V and 7 bases from J, leaving 14 bases between. The CDR3 bases are TGTGCCAGCAGTTTAATAGGAGGGAAAAATGAAGCTTTCTTT. It translates to CASSLIGGKNEAFF.

This clone was found once. The V and J genes are TRBV19 and TRBJ1-1; D call uncertain. The germline V and J ends were trimmed by 2 bases and 1 base, with 5 bases remaining between them. In germline, CDR1 is LNHDA, CDR2 SQIVND (reference sequence). The CDR3 is made up of 13 amino acids. The CDR3, as DNA: TGTGCCAGTAGTATACGAGGGAACACTGAAGCTTTCTTT. It codes for CASSIRGNTEAFF.

The rearrangement links TRBV2 to TRBJ1-1; D remains unclear. V lost 6 bases and J 8 bases, leaving 7 bases between the germline ends. This CDR3 region has 10 residues. Germline lookup yields CDR1 SNHLY and CDR2 FYNNEI. CDR3 amino acids: CASRSREAFF. The CDR3 nucleotides read TGTGCCAGCAGATCCAGGGAAGCTTTCTTT.

This sequence joins TRBV3-1 (or the pseudogene TRBV3-2) and TRBJ2-1; TRBD2 aligns across 7 bases. Germline V gene sequence: CDR1 LGHDT, CDR2 YNNKEL (reference sequence). V lost 0 bases and J lost 12; bases outside the gene matches: 5. The CDR3 sequence is 13 residues long. For the CDR3, the DNA is TGTGCCAGCAGCCAAGAGAGACGCGGGGGGCAGTTCTTC. Amino acid sequence: CASSQERRGGQFF.